This T cell receptor beta chain was retrieved from a study of cytomegalovirus exposure and HLA in healthy donors. Broader study findings: It was reported that the classifier diagnosed cytomegalovirus status with high specificity and sensitivity in both the original and validation cohorts.

Concerning this clone: Its cognate antigen is unknown.

Profiled with immunoSEQ multiplex PCR; TCRdb holds only in-frame clones, not every one. The sample includes 190,000 or so clones, about 80% of them seen just once. Germline V gene lookup returns CDR1 SNHLY and CDR2 FYNNEI. The CDR3 runs to 15 residues. V lost 4 bases and J lost 9; bases outside the gene matches: 12. The chain is built from TRBV2 and TRBJ2-1; 7 nucleotides align to TRBD1. The sequencing input was PBMCs. The clonotype comes from a woman aged 18-35 years in good health and CMV-seropositive. CDR3: CASSGTVFGDSEQFF. Here the CDR3 DNA reads TGTGCCAGCAGTGGGACAGTATTCGGGGACAGTGAGCAGTTCTTC. Filled out from reference TRBV2 and TRBJ2-1, the complete variable domain reads EPEVTQTPSHQVTQMGQEVILRCVPISNHLYFYWYRQILGQKVEFLVSFYNNEISEKSEIFDDQFSVERPDGSNFTLKIRSTKLEDSAMYFCASSGTVFGDSEQFFGPGTRLTVL.